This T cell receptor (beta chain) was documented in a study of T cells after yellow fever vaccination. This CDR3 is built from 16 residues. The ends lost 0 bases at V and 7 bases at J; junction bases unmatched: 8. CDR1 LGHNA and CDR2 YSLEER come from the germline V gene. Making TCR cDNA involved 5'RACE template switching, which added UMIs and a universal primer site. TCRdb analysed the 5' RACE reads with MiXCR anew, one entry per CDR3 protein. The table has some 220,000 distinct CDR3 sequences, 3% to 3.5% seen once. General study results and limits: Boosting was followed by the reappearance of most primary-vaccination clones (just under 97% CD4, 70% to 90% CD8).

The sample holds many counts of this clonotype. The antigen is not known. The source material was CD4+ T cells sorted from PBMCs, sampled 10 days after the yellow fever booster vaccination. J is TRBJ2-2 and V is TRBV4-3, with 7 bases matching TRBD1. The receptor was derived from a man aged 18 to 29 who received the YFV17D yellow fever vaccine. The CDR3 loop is CASSQDQTGRGGELFF. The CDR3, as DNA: TGCGCCAGCAGCCAAGATCAGACAGGGCGAGGCGGGGAGCTGTTTTTT.